The clone carrying this TCR beta chain was counted many times. Its target is not known. TCRdb re-called clones from the PCR reads using MiXCR. There are under 95,000 clones in the sample; approximately 11% occur only once, and 11% lies in the top ten. This entry comes from a study of metastatic and nonmetastatic thyroid tumors. Study in general: Malignant and benign thyroid patients had repertoires compared in peripheral blood and tumor or nodule tissue.

All patients reached thyroid surgery having received no treatment beforehand. Findings and caveats of the study: Malignant thyroid tumors reportedly exceeded benign nodules significantly in TCR beta diversity, with the difference appearing in blood and tumor.

CDR3 length: 11 residues. Germline V gene lookup returns CDR1 MGHRA and CDR2 YSYEKL. Trimming took 2 bases from V and 4 from J, leaving 0 bases between them. The chain carries TRBV4-1 and TRBJ2-1; D ambiguous. This clonotype was obtained from a female donor with papillary thyroid cancer or a benign thyroid nodule (not recorded which). Some clones in this sample may be carry-over from other donors' samples. The specimen sequenced was blood. The CDR3 bases are TGCGCCAGCAGCCAATACAATGAGCAGTTCTTC. Translation: CASSQYNEQFF.